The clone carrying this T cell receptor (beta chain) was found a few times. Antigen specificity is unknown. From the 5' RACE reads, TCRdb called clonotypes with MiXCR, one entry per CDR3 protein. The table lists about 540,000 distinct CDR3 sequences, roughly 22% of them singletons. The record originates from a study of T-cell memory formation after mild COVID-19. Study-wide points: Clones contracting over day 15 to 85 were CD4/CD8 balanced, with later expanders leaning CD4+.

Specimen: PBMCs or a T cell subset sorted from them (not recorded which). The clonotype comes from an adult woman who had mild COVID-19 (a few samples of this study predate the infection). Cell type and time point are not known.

The CDR3 protein is CASSLFQGSYEQYF. Written as DNA, the CDR3 is TGTGCCAGCAGCCTTTTCCAGGGGTCCTACGAGCAGTACTTC. The rearrangement uses TRBV7-2 and TRBJ2-7; D is possibly TRBD1 (6 bases). The V gene lost 5 bases and the J gene lost 1 base, with 12 bases spanning the gap. Germline CDR1 is SGHTA and CDR2 is FQGNSA. The CDR3 length is 14 residues.